The 23 T cell receptor beta chains listed next were all sequenced from one sample in a study of control samples from healthy donors and cancer patients. Assay: immunoSEQ multiplex PCR; the TCRdb copy retains only in-frame clones and omits some. This sample has over 75,000 clones, with roughly 80% found just once. The sequenced sample was blood. These receptors all come from a man aged 25-40 years in good health.

Of note for this clone: A read error may account for a junction end that differs from germline. This sequence joins TRBV19 and TRBJ1-1, with D unresolved. CDR1 and CDR2 (germline): LNHDA, SQIVND (reference sequence). The CDR3 has 16 residues. In DNA form, the CDR3 reads TGTGCCAGTATCTCAAGCGCGGACGGCAGGAACGCTGAAGCTTTCTTT. This translates into CASISSADGRNAEAFF.

The chain combines TRBV7-9 with TRBJ1-2, with 8 bases aligning to TRBD1. Per the germline V gene, CDR1 is SEHNR and CDR2 is FQNEAQ (reference sequence). The V gene end was trimmed by 1 base and the J gene end by 8 bases; junction bases not matched to a gene: 0. The CDR3 contains 12 residues. The CDR3 loop is CASSLDRGGYTF. The CDR3 DNA reads TGTGCCAGCAGCTTAGACAGGGGGGGCTACACCTTC.

The gene calls are TRBV6-5 and TRBJ1-6, with no clear D. The CDR3 length is 14 residues. V lost 7 bases, J lost 3 bases, and 10 bases lay in between. Germline CDR1 and CDR2: MNHEY and SVGAGI. For the CDR3, the DNA is TGTGCCAGCAACGGACGGAGCTATAATTCACCCCTCCACTTT. Protein sequence: CASNGRSYNSPLHF.

CDR3 in amino acids: CASSSPDVYEAFF. CDR3 sequence (DNA): TGTGCCAGCAGTTCCCCCGACGTCTATGAAGCTTTCTTT. The rearrangement uses TRBV12-3 or TRBV12-4 and TRBJ1-1, with D unresolved. This CDR3 is 13 amino acids long. Trimming removed 4 bases at V and 7 bases at J, with 13 bases between.

The count of this clone is one. The J gene is TRBJ2-4, the V gene TRBV1; TRBD2 is the table's D call and was not checked against the DNA. TRBV1 is listed as a pseudogene. There are 15 residues in the CDR3. The CDR3 coding sequence is TGCACCAGCAGCCAAAGGGAGCGGTCCAAAAACATTCAGTACTTC. Translation gives CTSSQRERSKNIQYF.

This chain connects TRBV3-1 (or the pseudogene TRBV3-2) to TRBJ1-2; TRBD1 agrees at 8 bases. With 4 bases clipped from V and 7 bases from J, the junction kept 8 bases outside the gene matches. This CDR3 is 14 amino acids long. Germline assignment: CDR1 LGHDT and CDR2 YNNKEL (reference sequence). CDR3 residues: CASSPYDRGGGYTF. CDR3 coding DNA: TGTGCCAGCAGCCCCTACGACAGGGGTGGTGGCTACACCTTC.

This chain joins TRBV7-2 and TRBJ2-1; 13 bases are a match to TRBD2. CDR1 and CDR2 from the germline V gene are SGHTA and FQGNSA. The CDR3 contains 16 residues. Losses at the gene ends were 1 base for V and 8 bases for J; bases not matched to a gene: 5. The CDR3 DNA sequence: TGTGCCAGCAGCTTAGATGGGACTAGCGGGGTCTATGAGCAGTTCTTC. Translated, it gives CASSLDGTSGVYEQFF. Combining the CDR3 with reference TRBV7-2 and TRBJ2-1 gives the whole variable domain GAGVSQSPSNKVTEKGKDVELRCDPISGHTALYWYRQSLGQGLEFLIYFQGNSAPDKSGLPSDRFSAERTGGSVSTLTIQRTQQEDSAVYLCASSLDGTSGVYEQFFGPGTRLTVL.

This chain joins TRBV7-3 and TRBJ2-5; TRBD2 aligns across 9 bases. Trimming cost V 1 base and J 4 bases; bases outside gene matches: 7. The CDR3 is 16 residues long. The germline V gene encodes CDR1 SGHTA and CDR2 FQGTGA. The DNA of the CDR3 is TGTGCCAGCAGCTTAAATGGCGGGGGGGACGGAGAGACCCAGTACTTC. Protein product: CASSLNGGGDGETQYF.

The chain has TRBV7-4 and TRBJ1-5, with D tentatively TRBD1 (6 bases). The V gene's germline CDR1 is SGHVT and CDR2 SQSDAQ. The CDR3 loop spans 14 amino acids. V lost 5 bases and J 4 bases, leaving 12 bases between the germline ends. This chain's CDR3 is CASSPQGTNQPQHF. Written as DNA, the CDR3 is TGTGCCAGCAGCCCACAGGGTACGAATCAGCCCCAGCATTTT.

The chain employs TRBV27 and TRBJ2-3; D not resolved. Germline CDR1 is MNHEY and CDR2 is SMNVEV (reference sequence). Deletions cut 1 base from V and 1 base from J, with 18 bases between. The CDR3 consists of 18 residues. CDR3 region: CASSLLYMGRLGTDTQYF. The CDR3, as DNA: TGTGCCAGCAGTTTATTATACATGGGCAGACTTGGCACAGATACGCAGTATTTT.

The gene calls are TRBV10-1 and TRBJ1-1, with D unclear. V lost 0 bases to trimming and J lost 1 base, with 9 bases between them. The CDR3 consists of 15 residues. The germline V gene has CDR1 WNHNN and CDR2 SYGVQD (reference sequence). DNA of the CDR3: TGCGCCAGCAGTGAGTCCGGGATTAAGAACACTGAAGCTTTCTTT. Protein product: CASSESGIKNTEAFF.

The V and J genes are TRBV28 and TRBJ1-6, with 8 bases lining up with TRBD1. CDR3 length equals 18 residues. CDR1 is MDHEN and CDR2 is SYDVKM in the germline V gene. The V segment lost 3 bases and the J segment 0 bases; nucleotides outside the gene matches: 7. CDR3 coding DNA: TGTGCCAGCAGTTTCGGTCGACAGGGGAGCTCCTATAATTCACCCCTCCACTTT. It specifies CASSFGRQGSSYNSPLHF.

This clone showed up just a few times. V usage is TRBV5-4 and J usage is TRBJ1-1; TRBD1 matches 7 bases. There are 15 residues in the CDR3. V dropped 4 bases and J dropped 1; count of bases not matched to a gene: 7. Germline CDR1 SGHNT, CDR2 YYREEE (reference sequence). CDR3 DNA sequence: TGTGCCAGCAGCCAACGACAGGGTAAGAACACTGAAGCTTTCTTT. This encodes CASSQRQGKNTEAFF.

This clone appeared a few times. J is TRBJ1-6 and V is TRBV7-2; no definite D call. Germline V gene sequence: CDR1 SGHTA, CDR2 FQGNSA. The CDR3 contains 16 residues. V was trimmed by 3 bases and J by 0 bases, leaving 9 bases between them. CDR3 in DNA: TGTGCCAGCAGCTTCGTGTTTTCCTCCTATAATTCACCCCTCCACTTT. Amino acid sequence: CASSFVFSSYNSPLHF.

V usage is TRBV2 and J usage is TRBJ2-3, with D possibly being TRBD1 or TRBD2 (5 bases each). This CDR3 has 15 residues. V lost 6 bases to trimming and J lost 4 bases, with 17 bases between them. Germline CDR1 and CDR2: SNHLY and FYNNEI. CDR3 residues: CASRTSPGSSDTQYF. For the CDR3, the DNA is TGTGCCAGCAGAACATCCCCAGGGAGTTCAGATACGCAGTATTTT.

The rearrangement uses TRBV21-1 and TRBJ1-2. TRBV21-1 is a pseudogene. This CDR3 contains 16 residues. CDR3 in DNA: TGTGCCAGCAGCAAAGAAGAGTCGGGGCTGTTCTATGGCTACACCTTC. As protein: CASSKEESGLFYGYTF.

The chain links TRBV6-1 to TRBJ1-5; D remains unclear. Per the germline V gene, CDR1 is MNHNS and CDR2 is SASEGT. Trimming removed 1 base from V and 4 bases from J, with 14 bases in between. The CDR3 has 16 amino acids. The CDR3 DNA is TGTGCCAGCAGTGAAGTAGGGATAGGCGGGAATCAGCCCCAGCATTTT. It is translated as CASSEVGIGGNQPQHF.

J is TRBJ2-7 and V is TRBV6-2 or TRBV6-3, with 11 positions matching TRBD1. The CDR3 loop spans 14 amino acids. The germline gives CDR1 MNHEY, CDR2 SVGEGT. The J segment lost 5 bases and the V segment lost 5 bases, leaving 5 bases of the junction unmatched. The DNA of the CDR3 is TGTGCCAGCAGTACCCGGACAGGGGGCGACGAGCAGTACTTC. Residues: CASSTRTGGDEQYF.

This clone was detected only once. V is TRBV11-2 and J is TRBJ2-1; TRBD1 matches 8 bases. CDR3 length equals 16 residues. Trimming took 5 bases from V and 9 from J; bases not matched to a gene: 15. Germline V gives CDR1 SGHAT, CDR2 FQNNGV. The CDR3 region has the DNA TGTGCCAGCAGCAATCGTCCGGGACAGGCCTCTTTTGAGCAGTTCTTC. This translates into CASSNRPGQASFEQFF. Complete variable domain (other parts from reference TRBV11-2 and TRBJ2-1): EAGVAQSPRYKIIEKRQSVAFWCNPISGHATLYWYQQILGQGPKLLIQFQNNGVVDDSQLPKDRFSAERLKGVDSTLKIQPAKLEDSAVYLCASSNRPGQASFEQFFGPGTRLTVL.

This clone occurred a few times. The rearrangement links TRBV5-1 to TRBJ2-6; TRBD1 agrees at 10 bases. Per germline, CDR1 SGHRS and CDR2 YFSETQ. V gave up 0 bases and J gave up 2 bases; unmatched junction bases: 5. The CDR3 spans 18 residues. Here the CDR3 DNA reads TGCGCCAGCAGCTTGGGGGGACAGGGGATGGCTGGGGCCAACGTCCTGACTTTC. Translated: CASSLGGQGMAGANVLTF.

This clone occurred a few times. This rearrangement joins TRBV6-5 to TRBJ1-1, with D uncertain. This CDR3 is built from 16 residues. From germline, CDR1 is MNHEY and CDR2 SVGAGI. V dropped 2 bases and J dropped 0 bases, with 13 bases sitting between them. The CDR3 DNA reads as TGTGCCAGCAGTTACGACTGGGGAAAAATGAACACTGAAGCTTTCTTT. Translated, it gives CASSYDWGKMNTEAFF.

The chain carries TRBV6-2 or TRBV6-3 and TRBJ1-1, with D uncertain. Germline CDR1 reads MNHEY; CDR2 reads SVGEGT. The CDR3 consists of 14 residues. V shed 2 bases and J shed 2 bases, with 9 bases lying between them. This CDR3 is CASSYAGTNTEAFF. In nucleotides, the CDR3 is TGTGCCAGCAGTTACGCAGGTACCAACACTGAAGCTTTCTTT.

The rearrangement joins TRBV6-5 to TRBJ1-4; tentative D call: TRBD1 (5 bases). Germline V gives CDR1 MNHEY, CDR2 SVGAGI. V gave up 4 bases and J gave up 5 bases, with 14 bases separating them. CDR3 length: 15 residues. The CDR3 spells CASSFGGVKNEKLFF. The CDR3 nucleotides are TGTGCCAGCAGTTTTGGGGGAGTGAAGAATGAAAAACTGTTTTTT.